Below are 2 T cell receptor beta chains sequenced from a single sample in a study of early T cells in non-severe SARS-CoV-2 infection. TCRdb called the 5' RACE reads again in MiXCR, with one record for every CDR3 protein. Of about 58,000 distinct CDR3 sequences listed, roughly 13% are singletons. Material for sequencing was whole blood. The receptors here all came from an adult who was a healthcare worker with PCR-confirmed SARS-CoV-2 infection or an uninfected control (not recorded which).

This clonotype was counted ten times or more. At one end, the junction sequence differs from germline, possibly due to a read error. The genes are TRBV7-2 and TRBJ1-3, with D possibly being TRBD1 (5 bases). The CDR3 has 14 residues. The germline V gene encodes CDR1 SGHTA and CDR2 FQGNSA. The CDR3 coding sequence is TGTGCCAGCAGCTTCGACAGCTCTGAAAACACCATATATTTT. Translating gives CASSFDSSENTIYF.

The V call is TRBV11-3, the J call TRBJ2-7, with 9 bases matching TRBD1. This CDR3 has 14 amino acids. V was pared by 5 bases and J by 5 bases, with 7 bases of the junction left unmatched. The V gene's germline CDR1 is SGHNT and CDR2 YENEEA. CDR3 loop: CASSRQGDGDEQYF. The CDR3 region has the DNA TGTGCCAGCAGCCGACAGGGGGATGGCGACGAGCAGTACTTC.